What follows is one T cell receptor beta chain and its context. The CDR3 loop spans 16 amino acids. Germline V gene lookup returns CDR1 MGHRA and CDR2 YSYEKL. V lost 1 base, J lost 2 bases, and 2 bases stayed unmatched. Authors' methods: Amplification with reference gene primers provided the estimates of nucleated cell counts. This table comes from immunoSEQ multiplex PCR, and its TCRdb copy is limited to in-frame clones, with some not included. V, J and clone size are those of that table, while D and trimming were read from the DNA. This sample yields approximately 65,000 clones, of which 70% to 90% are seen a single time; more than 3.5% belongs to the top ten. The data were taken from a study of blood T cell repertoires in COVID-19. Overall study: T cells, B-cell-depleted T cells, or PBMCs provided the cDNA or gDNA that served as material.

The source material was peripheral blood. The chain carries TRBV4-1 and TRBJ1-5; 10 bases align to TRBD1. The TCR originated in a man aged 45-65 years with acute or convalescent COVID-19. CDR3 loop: CASSQGQGAGNQPQHF. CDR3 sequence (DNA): TGCGCCAGCAGCCAAGGACAGGGGGCCGGCAATCAGCCCCAGCATTTT.